This TCR beta chain was profiled in a study of T cells in Graves' hyperthyroidism and ophthalmopathy. Study findings and constraints: Median prediction lead before ophthalmopathy onset was 6.5 months with the model. From stable hyperthyroidism, ophthalmopathy was set apart by a 13 V-J model.

The ends were cut back, 0 bases at V and 2 bases at J, with 7 bases in the middle. The germline gives CDR1 SGHRS, CDR2 YFSETQ. CDR3 length: 14 amino acids. TCR beta CDR3 sequences were amplified from RNA transcripts. TCR CDR3 underwent first-round RT-PCR with the HTBI primer set. TCRdb itself ran the multiplex PCR reads through MiXCR, one entry per CDR3 protein. This table has 550,000 to 700,000 distinct CDR3 sequences, about 45% appearing once. Notes on this clonotype: Its antigen is still unknown.

The diagnostic basis comprised clinical symptoms, serum thyroxine and TRAb, thyroid ultrasound and orbital computed tomography. This sequence joins TRBV5-1 and TRBJ2-3, with no clear D. The receptor's source is an adult woman with Graves' disease, either hyperthyroidism or ophthalmopathy (not recorded which). The material sequenced was peripheral blood or thyroid tissue (not recorded which). This CDR3 reads CASSLEQITDTQYF. CDR3 nucleotides: TGCGCCAGCAGCTTGGAGCAGATCACAGATACGCAGTATTTT.